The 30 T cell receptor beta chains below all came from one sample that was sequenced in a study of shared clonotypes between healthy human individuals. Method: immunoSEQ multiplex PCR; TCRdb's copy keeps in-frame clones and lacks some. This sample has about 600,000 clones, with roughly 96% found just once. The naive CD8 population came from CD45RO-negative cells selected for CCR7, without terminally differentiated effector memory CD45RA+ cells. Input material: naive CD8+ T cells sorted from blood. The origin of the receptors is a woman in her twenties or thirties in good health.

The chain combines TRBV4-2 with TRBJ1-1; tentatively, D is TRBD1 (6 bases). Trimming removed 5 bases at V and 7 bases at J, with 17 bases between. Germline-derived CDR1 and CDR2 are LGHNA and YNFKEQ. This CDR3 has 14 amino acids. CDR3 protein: CASSSRRGGGEAFF. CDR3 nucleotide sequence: TGTGCCAGCAGCTCCAGACGGGGAGGGGGTGAAGCTTTCTTT.

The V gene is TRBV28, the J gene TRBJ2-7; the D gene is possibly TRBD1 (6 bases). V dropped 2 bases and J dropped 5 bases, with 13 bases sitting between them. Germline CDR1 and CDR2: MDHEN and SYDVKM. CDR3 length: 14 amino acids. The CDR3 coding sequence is TGTGCCAGCAGTTTACTGTACAGGGACCACGAGCAGTACTTC. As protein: CASSLLYRDHEQYF.

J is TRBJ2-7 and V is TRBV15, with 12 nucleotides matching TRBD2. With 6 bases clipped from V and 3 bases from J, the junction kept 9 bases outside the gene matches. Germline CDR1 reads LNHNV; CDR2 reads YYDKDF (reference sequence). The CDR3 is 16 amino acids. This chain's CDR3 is CATSILAGGSLYEQYF. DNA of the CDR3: TGTGCCACCAGTATACTAGCGGGAGGATCCCTCTACGAGCAGTACTTC. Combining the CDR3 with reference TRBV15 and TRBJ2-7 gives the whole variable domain DAMVIQNPRYQVTQFGKPVTLSCSQTLNHNVMYWYQQKSSQAPKLLFHYYDKDFNNEADTPDNFQSRRPNTSFCFLDIRSPGLGDTAMYLCATSILAGGSLYEQYFGPGTRLTVT.

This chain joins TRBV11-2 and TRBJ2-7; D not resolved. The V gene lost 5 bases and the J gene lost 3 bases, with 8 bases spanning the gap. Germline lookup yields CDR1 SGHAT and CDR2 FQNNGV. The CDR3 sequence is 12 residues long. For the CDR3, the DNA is TGTGCCAGCAGCCACGATTTCTACGAGCAGTACTTC. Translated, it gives CASSHDFYEQYF.

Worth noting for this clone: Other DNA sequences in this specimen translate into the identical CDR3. CDR3 sequence reads: CASSPGPNTGELFF. The CDR3 DNA is TGTGCCAGCAGTCCGGGACCAAACACCGGGGAGCTGTTTTTT. The chain links TRBV6-5 to TRBJ2-2; either TRBD1 or TRBD2 may fit D (5 bases each). Trimming stripped 5 bases from V and 2 bases from J, with 9 bases between. The CDR3 totals 14 residues. Germline V lookup: CDR1 MNHEY, CDR2 SVGAGI.

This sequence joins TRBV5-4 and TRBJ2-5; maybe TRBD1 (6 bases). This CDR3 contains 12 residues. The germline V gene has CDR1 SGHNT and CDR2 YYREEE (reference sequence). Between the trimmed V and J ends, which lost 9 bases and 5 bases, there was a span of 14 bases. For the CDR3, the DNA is TGTGCCACTCAACAGGGCCTGGAGACCCAGTACTTC. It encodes CATQQGLETQYF.

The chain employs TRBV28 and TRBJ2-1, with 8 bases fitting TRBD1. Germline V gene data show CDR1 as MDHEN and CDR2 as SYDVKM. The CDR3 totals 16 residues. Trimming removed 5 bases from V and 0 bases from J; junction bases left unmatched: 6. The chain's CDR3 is CASSDRGTLSYNEQFF. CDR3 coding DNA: TGTGCCAGCAGTGACAGGGGCACACTCTCCTACAATGAGCAGTTCTTC.

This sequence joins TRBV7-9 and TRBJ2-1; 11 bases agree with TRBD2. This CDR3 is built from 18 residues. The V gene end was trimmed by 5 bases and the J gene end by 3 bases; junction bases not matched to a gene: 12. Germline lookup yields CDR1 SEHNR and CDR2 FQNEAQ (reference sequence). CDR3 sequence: CASSPPAGTSGIYNEQFF. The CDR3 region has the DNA TGTGCCAGCAGCCCCCCCGCCGGGACTAGCGGCATCTACAATGAGCAGTTCTTC.

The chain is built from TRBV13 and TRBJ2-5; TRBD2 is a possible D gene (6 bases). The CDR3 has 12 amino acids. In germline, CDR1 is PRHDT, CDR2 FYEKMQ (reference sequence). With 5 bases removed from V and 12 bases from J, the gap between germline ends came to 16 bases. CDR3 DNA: TGTGCCAGCAGCCTGAGGGACTCGCCCAAGTACTTC. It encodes CASSLRDSPKYF.

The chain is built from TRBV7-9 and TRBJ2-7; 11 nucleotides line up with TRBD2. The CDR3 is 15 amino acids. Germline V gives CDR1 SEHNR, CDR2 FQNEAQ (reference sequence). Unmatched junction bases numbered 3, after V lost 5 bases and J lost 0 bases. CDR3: CASSILAGGSYEQYF. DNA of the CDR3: TGTGCCAGCAGCATTCTAGCGGGAGGCTCCTACGAGCAGTACTTC.

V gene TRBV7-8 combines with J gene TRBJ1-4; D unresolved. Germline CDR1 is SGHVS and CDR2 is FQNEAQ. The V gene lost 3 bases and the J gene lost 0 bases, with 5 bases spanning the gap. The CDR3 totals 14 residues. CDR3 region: CASSFRATNEKLFF. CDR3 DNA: TGTGCCAGCAGCTTTCGCGCAACTAATGAAAAACTGTTTTTT.

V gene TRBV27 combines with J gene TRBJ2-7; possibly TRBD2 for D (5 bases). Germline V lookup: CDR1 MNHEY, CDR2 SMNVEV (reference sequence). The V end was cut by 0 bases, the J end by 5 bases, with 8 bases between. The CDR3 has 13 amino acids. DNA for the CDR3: TGTGCCAGCAGTTTATCGGGAGTGGACGAGCAGTACTTC. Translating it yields CASSLSGVDEQYF.

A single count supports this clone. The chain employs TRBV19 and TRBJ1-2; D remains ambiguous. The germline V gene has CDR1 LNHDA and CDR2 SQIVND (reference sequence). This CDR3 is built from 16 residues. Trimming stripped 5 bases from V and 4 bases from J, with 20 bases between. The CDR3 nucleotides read TGTGCCAGTAGTGGCCAGGCAAATCGAAAGACCTATGGCTACACCTTC. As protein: CASSGQANRKTYGYTF.

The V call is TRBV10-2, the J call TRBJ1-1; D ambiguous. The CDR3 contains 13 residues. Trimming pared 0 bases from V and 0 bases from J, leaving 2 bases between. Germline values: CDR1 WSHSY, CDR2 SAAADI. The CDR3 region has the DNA TGCGCCAGCAGTGAGTCTCTGAACACTGAAGCTTTCTTT. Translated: CASSESLNTEAFF.

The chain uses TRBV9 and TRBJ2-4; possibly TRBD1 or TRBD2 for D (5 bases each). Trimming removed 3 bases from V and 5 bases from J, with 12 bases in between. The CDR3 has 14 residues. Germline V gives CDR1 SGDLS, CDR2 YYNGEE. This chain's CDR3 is CASSEDKGENIQYF. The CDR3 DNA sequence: TGTGCCAGCAGCGAGGACAAGGGAGAAAACATTCAGTACTTC.

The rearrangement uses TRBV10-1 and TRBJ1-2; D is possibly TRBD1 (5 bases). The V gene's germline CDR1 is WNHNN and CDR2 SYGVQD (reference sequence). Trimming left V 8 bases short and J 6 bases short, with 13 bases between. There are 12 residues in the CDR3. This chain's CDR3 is CASGERGNGYTF. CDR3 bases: TGCGCCAGCGGCGAGCGGGGCAATGGCTACACCTTC.

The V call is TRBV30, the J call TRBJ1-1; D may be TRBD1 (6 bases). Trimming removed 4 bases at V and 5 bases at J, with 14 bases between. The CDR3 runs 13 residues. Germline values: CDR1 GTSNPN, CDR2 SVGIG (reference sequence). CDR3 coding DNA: TGTGCCTGGACGGGGGGGGCTAGTACTGAAGCTTTCTTT. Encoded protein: CAWTGGASTEAFF.

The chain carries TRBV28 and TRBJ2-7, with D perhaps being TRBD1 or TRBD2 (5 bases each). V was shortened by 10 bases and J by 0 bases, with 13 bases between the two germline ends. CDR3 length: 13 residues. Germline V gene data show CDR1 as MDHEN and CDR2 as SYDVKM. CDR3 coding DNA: TGTGCCATCGGCCGGGACCACTCCTACGAGCAGTACTTC. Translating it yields CAIGRDHSYEQYF.

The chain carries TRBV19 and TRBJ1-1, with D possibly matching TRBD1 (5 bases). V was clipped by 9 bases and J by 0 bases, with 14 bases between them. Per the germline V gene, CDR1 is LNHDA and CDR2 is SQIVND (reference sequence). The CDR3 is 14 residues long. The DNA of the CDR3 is TGTGCCAGCACCCGACAGTACATGAACACTGAAGCTTTCTTT. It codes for CASTRQYMNTEAFF.

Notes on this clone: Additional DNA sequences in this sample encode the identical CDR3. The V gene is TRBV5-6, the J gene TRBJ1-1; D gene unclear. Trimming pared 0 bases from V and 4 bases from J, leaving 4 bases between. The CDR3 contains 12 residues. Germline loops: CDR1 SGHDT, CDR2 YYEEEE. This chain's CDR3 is CASSLEGTEAFF. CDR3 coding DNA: TGTGCCAGCAGCTTGGAGGGCACTGAAGCTTTCTTT.

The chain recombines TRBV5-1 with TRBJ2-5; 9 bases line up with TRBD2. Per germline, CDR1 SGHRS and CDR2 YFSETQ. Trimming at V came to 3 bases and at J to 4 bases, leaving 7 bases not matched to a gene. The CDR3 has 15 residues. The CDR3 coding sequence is TGCGCCAGCAGCTCCGTGGTGACTAGCGGAGAGACCCAGTACTTC. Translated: CASSSVVTSGETQYF.

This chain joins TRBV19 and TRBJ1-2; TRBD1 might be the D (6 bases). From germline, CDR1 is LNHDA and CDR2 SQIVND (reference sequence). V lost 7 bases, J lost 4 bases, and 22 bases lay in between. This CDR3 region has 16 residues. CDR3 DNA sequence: TGTGCCAGTAAGAACAGACAGGATCTAGGCCCCTATGGCTACACCTTC. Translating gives CASKNRQDLGPYGYTF.

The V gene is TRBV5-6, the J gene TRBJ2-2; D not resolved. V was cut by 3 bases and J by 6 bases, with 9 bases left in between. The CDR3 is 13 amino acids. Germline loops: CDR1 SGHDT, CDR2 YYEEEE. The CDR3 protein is CASSYSESGELFF. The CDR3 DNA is TGTGCCAGCAGCTACTCAGAGTCCGGGGAGCTGTTTTTT.

The CDR3 loop is CASSSLVGEQFF. CDR3 bases: TGTGCCAGCAGCTCACTGGTGGGTGAGCAGTTCTTC. The rearrangement joins TRBV7-6 to TRBJ2-1; D is ambiguous. The ends were cut back, 4 bases at V and 9 bases at J, with 10 bases in the middle. The CDR3 has 12 residues. Germline CDR1 reads SGHVS; CDR2 reads FNYEAQ.

CDR3 nucleotides: TGCGCCAGCAGCCAAGAACAGTCCTACAATGAGCAGTTCTTC. Translated, it gives CASSQEQSYNEQFF. The chain has TRBV4-1 and TRBJ2-1, with D unclear. Trimming shortened V by 0 bases and J by 1 base, and 4 bases separated the two germline ends. Germline V gene sequence: CDR1 MGHRA, CDR2 YSYEKL. The CDR3 is 14 residues long.

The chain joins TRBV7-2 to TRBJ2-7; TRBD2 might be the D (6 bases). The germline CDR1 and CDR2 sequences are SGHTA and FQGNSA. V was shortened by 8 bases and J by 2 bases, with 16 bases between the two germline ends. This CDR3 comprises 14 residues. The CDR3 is CASSGDGDPYEQYF. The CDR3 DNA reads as TGTGCCAGCTCGGGAGACGGGGATCCCTACGAGCAGTACTTC. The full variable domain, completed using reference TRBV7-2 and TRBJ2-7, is GAGVSQSPSNKVTEKGKDVELRCDPISGHTALYWYRQSLGQGLEFLIYFQGNSAPDKSGLPSDRFSAERTGGSVSTLTIQRTQQEDSAVYLCASSGDGDPYEQYFGPGTRLTVT.

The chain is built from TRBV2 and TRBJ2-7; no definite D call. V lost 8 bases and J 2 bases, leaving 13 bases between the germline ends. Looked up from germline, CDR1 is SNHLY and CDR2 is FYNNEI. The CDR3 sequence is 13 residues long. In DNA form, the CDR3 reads TGTGCCAGCTCACACGGCCCTGCCTACGAGCAGTACTTC. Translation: CASSHGPAYEQYF.

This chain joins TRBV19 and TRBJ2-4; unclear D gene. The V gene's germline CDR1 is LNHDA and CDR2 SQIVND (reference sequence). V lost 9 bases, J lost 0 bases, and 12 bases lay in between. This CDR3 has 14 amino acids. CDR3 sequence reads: CASMPWEAKNIQYF. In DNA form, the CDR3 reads TGTGCCAGCATGCCCTGGGAAGCCAAAAACATTCAGTACTTC.

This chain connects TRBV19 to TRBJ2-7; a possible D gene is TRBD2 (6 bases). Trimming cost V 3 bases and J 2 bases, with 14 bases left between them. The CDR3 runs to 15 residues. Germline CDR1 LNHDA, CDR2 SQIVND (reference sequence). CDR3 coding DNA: TGTGCCAGTAGTATGGGGACTTCTCCCACCTACGAGCAGTACTTC. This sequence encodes CASSMGTSPTYEQYF.

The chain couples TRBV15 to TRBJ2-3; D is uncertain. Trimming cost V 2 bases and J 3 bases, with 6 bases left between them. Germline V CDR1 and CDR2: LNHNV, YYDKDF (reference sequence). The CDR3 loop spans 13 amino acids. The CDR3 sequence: CATSRSRTDTQYF. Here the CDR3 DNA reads TGTGCCACCAGCAGATCAAGAACAGATACGCAGTATTTT.